This entry describes one T cell receptor beta chain. This clonotype was recorded many times. Its antigen remains unidentified. Base qualities were left out, and no much larger clone turns up one base away. Because the library targeted alpha chains, this beta chain is an off-target read whose size means little. The sample's time point label, decoded: sample taken at primary tumor resection. Donors were some 78 patients with early-stage, untreated non-small cell lung cancer from the lung TRACERx cohort. Without any cell sorting, TCR sequencing was performed on whole RNA extracted either from tumor and nontumor lung tissue or from cryopreserved PBMC samples. Only patients for whom sufficient RNA was available from at least two tumor regions were selected for TCR sequencing. Tumor and adjacent nontumor lung specimens were reviewed by a lung pathologist before selection. Preparation of the library involved 5' RACE. The reads were generated on a NextSeq 500. To allow correction of PCR and sequencing errors, the TCR library protocol tagged every TCR cDNA molecule with a unique molecular identifier. Under the source paper's analysis protocol: TCR identification, UMI-based error correction and CDR3 extraction were performed with Decombinator tools. Expanded TCRs were defined as those above a frequency of 2 per 1,000, corresponding to the top 1% of the tumor frequency distribution. Rényi diversity was computed with the R vegan package after subsampling each repertoire 100 times to 5,000 TCRs. CDR3 similarity networks were built from amino acid triplet string-kernel similarity, connecting CDR3s with pairwise similarity above 0.82. TCRdb reran the public reads through fastp at Q25 and MiXCR, keeping productive beta chains. Merged by CDR3 protein, the rows form single entries marked with the most common genes and DNA. TCRdb, not the authors, supplied the V and J calls. The sample table holds roughly 15,000 distinct CDR3 sequences, of which roughly 4% were seen once. Around 9.6% of the sample is in the top ten clones.

This sample stems from a study of spatial heterogeneity in lung cancer (dated by TCRdb to about 2019). Notes on the research overall: Beta-chain transcripts were consistently detected in greater numbers than alpha-chain transcripts, which likely reflected higher beta-chain transcript abundance. In the raw uncorrected reads, each unique combination of TCR and UMI appeared more than ten times on average. TCR alpha and beta repertoires were quantitatively compared across multiple tumor regions, matched nontumor lung and blood in non-small cell lung cancer. Nonsynonymous mutation counts, determined by whole-exome sequencing of tumor tissue, were related to features of the TCR repertoire. Both alpha and beta chains were TCR-sequenced in 200 or so tumor regions, approximately 68 matched nontumor lung samples and 55 to 60 PBMC samples obtained at surgery.

For CDR1 and CDR2, the germline V gene lists SGHNT and YENEEA. Including cysteine and phenylalanine, the CDR3 has 14 amino acids. Just the 42-base CDR3 DNA is kept, in frame starting at base 1. V is cut by 4 bases and J by 0 bases, and the space between the germline ends is 4 bases. Overall study results and their limits: Confirming at a functional level the hypothesis that regional TCRs recognize regional mutations was considered to require additional single-cell paired TCR alpha and beta sequencing.

The chain joins TRBV11-3 to TRBJ2-6, with no D gene named confidently. The receptor was derived from a male donor with early-stage non-small cell lung cancer. Material: normal lung tissue next to the tumor, obtained at surgery. The CDR3 protein: CASSSGSGANVLTF. The DNA is TGTGCCAGCAGCTCAGGCTCTGGGGCCAACGTCCTGACTTTC.